A selection of T cell receptor beta chains follows, all from one sample in a study of T cell responses to AZD1222 COVID-19 vaccine. Produced via immunoSEQ multiplex PCR; TCRdb's table is partial and in-frame only. The sample shows 110,000 to 150,000 clones, approximately 89% of them seen only once. This specimen was peripheral blood, taken on day 0 of AZD1222 vaccination. The receptor source for this set is an adult in good health. Both conserved end residues are part of each CDR3. The order of the fields is J gene, D gene, clone size, V gene, CDR3 DNA, CDR3 protein. The D gene is left open where the match is weak. Rows give clone size only sometimes, using once, few, many, or a class for an expanded clone.

>TRBJ2-7|TRBD1|.|TRBV3-1/TRBV3-2
TGTGCCAGCAGCTTCCTACAAACAGGGGCATCCTCCTACGAGCAGTACTTC
CASSFLQTGASSYEQYF
>TRBJ1-6|.|.|TRBV27
TGTGCCAGCAGTTTACGGTCAAGTAATTCACCCCTCCACTTT
CASSLRSSNSPLHF
>TRBJ2-3|.|.|TRBV11-3
TGTGCCAGCAGCTTAGGAGGTCTCACAGATACGCAGTATTTT
CASSLGGLTDTQYF
>TRBJ1-4|.|.|TRBV28
TGTGCCAGCAGTTTTCCGTACTCTGCAACTAATGAAAAACTGTTTTTT
CASSFPYSATNEKLFF
>TRBJ1-1|.|.|TRBV11-3
TGTGCCAGCAGAGGGGGGGCCCCTGAAGCTTTCTTT
CASRGGAPEAFF
>TRBJ2-5|.|.|TRBV10-2
TGCGCCAGCAGTAAATTGCAGGACAGAGAGACCCAGTACTTC
CASSKLQDRETQYF
>TRBJ2-7|.|once|TRBV20-1
TGCAGTGCTATCAGGGGTTACGAGCAGTACTTC
CSAIRGYEQYF
>TRBJ2-5|TRBD2|.|TRBV27
TGTGCCAGCAGTTTAACAGCGGGGCAGGAGACCCAGTACTTC
CASSLTAGQETQYF
>TRBJ1-1|.|.|TRBV12-3/TRBV12-4
TGTGCCAGCAGTTTCGGTAACACTGAAGCTTTCTTT
CASSFGNTEAFF
>TRBJ2-7|.|.|TRBV28
TGTGCCAGCACTCGGACTCATGGGGGCTACGAGCAGTACTTC
CASTRTHGGYEQYF
>TRBJ1-5|.|.|TRBV15
TGTGCCACCAGCAGAGATCGCGGTAGCAATCAGCCCCAGCATTTT
CATSRDRGSNQPQHF
>TRBJ2-3|.|.|TRBV20-1
TGCAGTGCTGGACATGATACGCAGTATTTT
CSAGHDTQYF
>TRBJ1-1|.|.|TRBV6-5
TGTGCCAGCAGCAAGCTAAACACTGAAGCTTTCTTT
CASSKLNTEAFF
>TRBJ1-2|.|.|TRBV2
TGTGCCAGCGCGCTGGGACCGTCGCGTGGCTACACCTTC
CASALGPSRGYTF
>TRBJ2-7|.|.|TRBV7-3
TGTGCCAGCAGCTTAGACAGGTCCCGGAACGAGCAGTACTTC
CASSLDRSRNEQYF
>TRBJ1-5|.|.|TRBV2
TGTGCCAGCAGTGGGACCACTAGGGATCAGCCCCAGCATTTT
CASSGTTRDQPQHF
>TRBJ1-5|.|.|TRBV2
TGTGCCAGCAGTGATCCGGGGGCCGGCTCGTATAGCAATCAGCCCCAGCATTTT
CASSDPGAGSYSNQPQHF
>TRBJ2-3|TRBD2|.|TRBV11-2
TGTGCCAGCAGCGCCTCGACTAGCGGGGATACAGATACGCAGTATTTT
CASSASTSGDTDTQYF
>TRBJ2-7|.|.|TRBV28
TGTGCCAGCCAAAGGTGGGACGAGCAGTACTTC
CASQRWDEQYF
>TRBJ1-1|.|.|TRBV27
TGTGCCAGCAGTACCTTGCCAGTGGGCACTGAAGCTTTCTTT
CASSTLPVGTEAFF
>TRBJ2-1|TRBD2|.|TRBV7-9
TGTGCCAGCAGCTCGAGACTAGCGGGACCCTCCTACAATGAGCAGTTCTTC
CASSSRLAGPSYNEQFF
>TRBJ1-1|.|.|TRBV10-1
TGCGCCAGCAGTGTAAACAAGAACACTGAAGCTTTCTTT
CASSVNKNTEAFF
>TRBJ1-2|.|.|TRBV27
TGTGCCAGCAGTTTCGATACCTCGGCTAACTATGGCTACACCTTC
CASSFDTSANYGYTF
>TRBJ2-1|.|.|TRBV9
TGTGCCAGCAGCGTAGATTTGGGGAGGACCTACAATGAGCAGTTCTTC
CASSVDLGRTYNEQFF
>TRBJ1-4|.|.|TRBV19
TGTGCCAGTAGTTTGCAGGGTGGGCAAAATGAAAAACTGTTTTTT
CASSLQGGQNEKLFF
>TRBJ1-2|.|few|TRBV28
TGTGCCAGCAGTTTTGGGGTGGATGGCTACACCTTC
CASSFGVDGYTF
>TRBJ1-1|.|.|TRBV24-1
TGTGCCACCAGTCCCGGGAGGAACACTGAAGCTTTCTTT
CATSPGRNTEAFF
>TRBJ2-7|.|.|TRBV28
TGTGCCAGCAGTCTCCCGGGGCTGGCCTACGAGCAGTACTTC
CASSLPGLAYEQYF
>TRBJ1-5|TRBD1|.|TRBV2
TGTGCCAGCAGCGCGGACAGGTATCAGCCCCAGCATTTT
CASSADRYQPQHF
>TRBJ1-2|TRBD1|.|TRBV11-3
TGTGCCAGCAGCTTAGATGGAGGGACAGGAGAAAACTATGGCTACACCTTC
CASSLDGGTGENYGYTF
>TRBJ1-2|TRBD1|.|TRBV7-9
TGTGCCAGCAGCTTGGACAGGGGGTATGGCTACACCTTC
CASSLDRGYGYTF
>TRBJ2-3|.|.|TRBV30
TGTGCCTGGAGCACAGGGATCGCAGATACGCAGTATTTT
CAWSTGIADTQYF
>TRBJ2-1|.|.|TRBV5-4
TGTGCCAGCAGCTTGGCCGGAACCCCCAACAATGAGCAGTTCTTC
CASSLAGTPNNEQFF
>TRBJ1-2|.|.|TRBV30
TGTGCCTGGGGCAGACATGGAACATATGGCTACACCTTC
CAWGRHGTYGYTF
>TRBJ2-3|.|.|TRBV4-2
TGTGCCAGCAGCGGAGCCGGGGGTACGCAGTATTTT
CASSGAGGTQYF
>TRBJ1-4|.|.|TRBV28
TGTGCCAGCAGCTCAAGGGACGGAATTAGGCCCTTGGAAAAACTGTTTTTT
CASSSRDGIRPLEKLFF
>TRBJ2-7|TRBD2|.|TRBV19
TGTGCCAGTAGTGGGACTAGCGTCCCCTACGAGCAGTACTTC
CASSGTSVPYEQYF
>TRBJ2-1|TRBD1|few|TRBV5-6
TGTGCCAGCAGCTTTGGTTGGACAGGTGGTAATGAGCAGTTCTTC
CASSFGWTGGNEQFF
>TRBJ1-2|.|.|TRBV5-1
TGCGCCAGCAGCTTGTCAGGGGATCCCTATGGCTACACCTTC
CASSLSGDPYGYTF
>TRBJ1-2|TRBD1|few|TRBV28
TGTGCCAGCAGCTATACAGGGGTCTATGGCTACACCTTC
CASSYTGVYGYTF
>TRBJ1-6|TRBD1|.|TRBV6-5
TGTGCCAGCAGCCCGGACAGGGAAAATTCACCCCTCCACTTT
CASSPDRENSPLHF
>TRBJ2-2|.|.|TRBV4-1
TGCGCCAGCAGCCATCTGGGCGGCCCCGGGGAGCTGTTTTTT
CASSHLGGPGELFF
>TRBJ2-5|TRBD2|.|TRBV13
TGTGCCAGCAGCGTGGGACTAAGACAAGAGACCCAGTACTTC
CASSVGLRQETQYF
>TRBJ1-4|.|once|TRBV19
TGTGCCAGTAGTATCACGGTTTCGGGAAAACTGTTTTTT
CASSITVSGKLFF
>TRBJ2-5|TRBD2|.|TRBV24-1
TGTGCCACCAGTGGCCGCCGGACTAGCGGGCAAGAGACCCAGTACTTC
CATSGRRTSGQETQYF
>TRBJ1-4|.|.|TRBV30
TGTGCCTGGAGAACTGACCGGCCATTTAATGAAAAACTGTTTTTT
CAWRTDRPFNEKLFF
>TRBJ1-4|.|once|TRBV11-2
TGTGCCAGCAGCTTAGATGCAGGGGCGAATGAAAAACTGTTTTTT
CASSLDAGANEKLFF
>TRBJ1-6|.|.|TRBV2
TGTGCCAGCAGCACAAAGGTGTATTCACCCCTCCACTTT
CASSTKVYSPLHF
>TRBJ2-1|.|.|TRBV20-1
TGCAGTGCTCCCGATTACAATGAGCAGTTCTTC
CSAPDYNEQFF